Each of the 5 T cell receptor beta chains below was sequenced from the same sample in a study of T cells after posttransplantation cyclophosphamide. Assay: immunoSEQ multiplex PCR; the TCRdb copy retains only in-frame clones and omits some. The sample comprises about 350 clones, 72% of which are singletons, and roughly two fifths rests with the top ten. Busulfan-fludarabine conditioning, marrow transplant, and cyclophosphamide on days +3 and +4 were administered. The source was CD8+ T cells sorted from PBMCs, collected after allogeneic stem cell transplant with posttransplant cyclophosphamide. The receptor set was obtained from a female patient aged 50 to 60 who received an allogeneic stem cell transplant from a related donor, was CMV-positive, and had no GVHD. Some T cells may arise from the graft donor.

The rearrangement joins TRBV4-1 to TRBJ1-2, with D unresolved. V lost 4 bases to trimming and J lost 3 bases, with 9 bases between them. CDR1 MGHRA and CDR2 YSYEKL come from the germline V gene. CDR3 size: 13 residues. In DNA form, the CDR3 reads TGCGCCAGCAGCCCCCCCGTAGACTATGGCTACACCTTC. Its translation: CASSPPVDYGYTF.

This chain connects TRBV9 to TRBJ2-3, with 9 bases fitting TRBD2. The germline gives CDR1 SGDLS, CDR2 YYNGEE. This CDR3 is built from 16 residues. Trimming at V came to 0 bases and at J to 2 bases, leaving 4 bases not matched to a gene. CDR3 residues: CASSVEGGRDTDTQYF. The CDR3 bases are TGTGCCAGCAGCGTAGAAGGCGGGAGGGACACAGATACGCAGTATTTT.

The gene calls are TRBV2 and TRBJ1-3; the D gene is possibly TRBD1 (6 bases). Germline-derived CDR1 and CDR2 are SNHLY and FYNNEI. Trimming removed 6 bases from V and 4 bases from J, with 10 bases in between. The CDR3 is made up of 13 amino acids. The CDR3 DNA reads TGTGCCAGCAGCCCAGGGGACGGAAACACCATATATTTT. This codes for CASSPGDGNTIYF.

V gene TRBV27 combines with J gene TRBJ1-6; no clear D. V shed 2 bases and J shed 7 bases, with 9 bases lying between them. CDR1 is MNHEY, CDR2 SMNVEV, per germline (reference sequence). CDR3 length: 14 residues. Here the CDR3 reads CASSLGFGNSPLHF. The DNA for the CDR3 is TGTGCCAGCAGTTTAGGGTTCGGGAATTCACCCCTCCACTTT.

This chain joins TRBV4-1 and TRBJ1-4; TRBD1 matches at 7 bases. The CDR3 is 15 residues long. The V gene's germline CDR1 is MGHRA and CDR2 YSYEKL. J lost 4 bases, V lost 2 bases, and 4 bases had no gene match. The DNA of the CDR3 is TGCGCCAGCAGCCAATCCCAGGGGGTTAATGAAAAACTGTTTTTT. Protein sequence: CASSQSQGVNEKLFF.